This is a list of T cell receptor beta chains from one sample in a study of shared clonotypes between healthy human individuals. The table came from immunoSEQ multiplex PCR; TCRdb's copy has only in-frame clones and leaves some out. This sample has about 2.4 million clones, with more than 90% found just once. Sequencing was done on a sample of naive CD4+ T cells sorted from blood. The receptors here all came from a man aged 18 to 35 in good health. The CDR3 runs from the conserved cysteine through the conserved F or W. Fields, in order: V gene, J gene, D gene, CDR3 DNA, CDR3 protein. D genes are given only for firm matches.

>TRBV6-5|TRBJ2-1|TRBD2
TGTGCCAGCAGTGCCACTAGCGGGGGCTACAATGAGCAGTTCTTC
CASSATSGGYNEQFF
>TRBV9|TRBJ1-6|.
TGTGCCAGCAGCGTAGATGACTCTAGGTCACCCCTCCACTTT
CASSVDDSRSPLHF
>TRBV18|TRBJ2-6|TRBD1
TGTGCCAGCTCACCCACAGGGGCGGTGCACTGGGCTGGGGCCAACGTCCTGACTTTC
CASSPTGAVHWAGANVLTF
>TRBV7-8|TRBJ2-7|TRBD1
TGTGCCAGCAGCTTTACAGGGGGCTACGAGCAGTACTTC
CASSFTGGYEQYF
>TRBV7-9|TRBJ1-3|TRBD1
TGTGCCAGCAGCTACGACAGGGACTCTGGAAACACCATATATTTT
CASSYDRDSGNTIYF
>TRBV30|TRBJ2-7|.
TGTGCCTGGAGTGGGGGCAGGGTGGACGAGCAGTACTTC
CAWSGGRVDEQYF
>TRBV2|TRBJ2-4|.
TGTGCCAGCAGTGAAGCGCTCTGGTCGGAATACATTCAGTACTTC
CASSEALWSEYIQYF
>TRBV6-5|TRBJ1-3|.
TGTGCCAGCAAAGGGAGCTACTCTGGAAACACCATATATTTT
CASKGSYSGNTIYF
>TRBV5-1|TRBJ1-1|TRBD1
TGCGCCAGCAGCTTTCTCGGACAGGGGCAGAACACTGAAGCTTTCTTT
CASSFLGQGQNTEAFF
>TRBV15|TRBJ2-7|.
TGTGCCACCAGCAGAGGACACACCTCGACCTCCTACGAGCAGTACTTC
CATSRGHTSTSYEQYF
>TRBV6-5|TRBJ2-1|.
TGTGCCAGCAGTTCTTCCGGGACATCGGTATTCTTC
CASSSSGTSVFF
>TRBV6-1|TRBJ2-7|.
TGTGCCAGCTCCTTCGGATCCTCTTCCTACGAGCAGTACTTC
CASSFGSSSYEQYF
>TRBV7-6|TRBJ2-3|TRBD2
TGTGCCAGCAGCTTTAGCGGGAGGGCCACAGATACGCAGTATTTT
CASSFSGRATDTQYF
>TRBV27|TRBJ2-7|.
TGTGCCAGCAGTATAACAGGGTATGAGCAGTACTTC
CASSITGYEQYF
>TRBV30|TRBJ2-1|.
TGTGCCTGGGAAAAGGACTATCAACGGGATGAGCAGTTCTTC
CAWEKDYQRDEQFF